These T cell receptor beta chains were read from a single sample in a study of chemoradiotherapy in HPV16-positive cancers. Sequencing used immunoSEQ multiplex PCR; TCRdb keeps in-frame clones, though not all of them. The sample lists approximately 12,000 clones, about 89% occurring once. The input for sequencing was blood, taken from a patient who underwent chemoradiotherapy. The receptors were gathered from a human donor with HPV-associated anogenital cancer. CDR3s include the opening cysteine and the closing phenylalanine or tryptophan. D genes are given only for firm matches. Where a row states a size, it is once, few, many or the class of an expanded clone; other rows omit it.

CDR3aa: CASSYGQGRTYEQYF
CDR3nt: TGTGCCAGCAGTTACGGACAGGGGAGGACCTACGAGCAGTACTTC
abundance: .
d_gene: TRBD1
j_gene: TRBJ2-7
v_gene: TRBV6-6

CDR3aa: CASSYIATNEKLFF
CDR3nt: TGTGCCAGCAGCTACATTGCAACTAATGAAAAACTGTTTTTT
abundance: .
d_gene: .
j_gene: TRBJ1-4
v_gene: TRBV5-6

CDR3aa: CASSGTGGGEQYF
CDR3nt: TGTGCTAGCAGCGGGACAGGGGGCGGCGAGCAGTACTTC
abundance: .
d_gene: TRBD1
j_gene: TRBJ2-7
v_gene: TRBV7-7

CDR3aa: CASSSENLAEQYF
CDR3nt: TGTGCCAGCAGTTCCGAAAACCTAGCAGAGCAGTACTTC
abundance: .
d_gene: .
j_gene: TRBJ2-7
v_gene: TRBV11-3

CDR3aa: CASSRTTYEQYF
CDR3nt: TGTGCCAGCAGCCGGACTACTTACGAGCAGTACTTC
abundance: once
d_gene: .
j_gene: TRBJ2-7
v_gene: TRBV9

CDR3aa: CASRTQGQNIQYF
CDR3nt: TGTGCCAGCAGGACACAGGGGCAAAACATTCAGTACTTC
abundance: .
d_gene: TRBD1
j_gene: TRBJ2-4
v_gene: TRBV6-6

CDR3aa: CASSLGGQGAPNNEQFF
CDR3nt: TGTGCCAGCAGCTTGGGGGGACAGGGGGCCCCTAACAATGAGCAGTTCTTC
abundance: .
d_gene: TRBD1
j_gene: TRBJ2-1
v_gene: TRBV5-5

CDR3aa: CASKGEKLFF
CDR3nt: TGTGCCAGCAAGGGCGAAAAACTGTTTTTT
abundance: .
d_gene: .
j_gene: TRBJ1-4
v_gene: TRBV6-1

CDR3aa: CASGTSYNEQFF
CDR3nt: TGTGCTTCCGGGACTTCTTACAATGAGCAGTTCTTC
abundance: .
d_gene: .
j_gene: TRBJ2-1
v_gene: TRBV10-3

CDR3aa: CAWSPGPVTSDYSPLHF
CDR3nt: TGTGCCTGGAGCCCCGGGCCCGTGACATCGGACTATTCACCCCTCCACTTT
abundance: .
d_gene: .
j_gene: TRBJ1-6
v_gene: TRBV30

CDR3aa: CASSQSGVETQYF
CDR3nt: TGTGCCAGTAGCCAGTCGGGGGTAGAGACCCAGTACTTC
abundance: few
d_gene: .
j_gene: TRBJ2-5
v_gene: TRBV19

CDR3aa: CASSITASEYNEQFF
CDR3nt: TGTGCCAGTAGTATTACGGCTAGCGAGTACAATGAGCAGTTCTTC
abundance: .
d_gene: .
j_gene: TRBJ2-1
v_gene: TRBV19

CDR3aa: CASSSRWISNQPQHF
CDR3nt: TGTGCCAGCAGTTCCCGGTGGATTAGCAATCAGCCCCAGCATTTT
abundance: .
d_gene: .
j_gene: TRBJ1-5
v_gene: TRBV2

CDR3aa: CASGTGHNQPQHF
CDR3nt: TGTGCCAGTGGGACAGGCCACAATCAGCCCCAGCATTTT
abundance: .
d_gene: TRBD1
j_gene: TRBJ1-5
v_gene: TRBV19

CDR3aa: CSVAAHAWGTEAFF
CDR3nt: TGCAGCGTTGCTGCCCACGCCTGGGGCACTGAAGCTTTCTTT
abundance: .
d_gene: .
j_gene: TRBJ1-1
v_gene: TRBV29-1

CDR3aa: CASSGWDAYYEQYF
CDR3nt: TGCGCCAGCAGTGGTTGGGACGCATACTACGAGCAGTACTTC
abundance: .
d_gene: .
j_gene: TRBJ2-7
v_gene: TRBV10-2

CDR3aa: CASSTVLRSGYGYTF
CDR3nt: TGTGCCAGTAGTACCGTGCTAAGGTCTGGGTATGGCTACACCTTC
abundance: .
d_gene: .
j_gene: TRBJ1-2
v_gene: TRBV19

CDR3aa: CASSFGGGLETQYF
CDR3nt: TGCGCCAGCAGCTTTGGGGGGGGGCTCGAGACCCAGTACTTC
abundance: .
d_gene: .
j_gene: TRBJ2-5
v_gene: TRBV5-1

CDR3aa: CASSEGTGELFF
CDR3nt: TGTGCCAGCAGTGAGGGCACCGGGGAGCTGTTTTTT
abundance: .
d_gene: .
j_gene: TRBJ2-2
v_gene: TRBV6-4

CDR3aa: CASSLVVGQVGVRTEAFF
CDR3nt: TGTGCCAGCAGCTTAGTAGTAGGTCAGGTTGGCGTAAGGACTGAAGCTTTCTTT
abundance: .
d_gene: .
j_gene: TRBJ1-1
v_gene: TRBV7-8

CDR3aa: CASADRAGNTIYF
CDR3nt: TGTGCCAGCGCCGATAGGGCTGGAAACACCATATATTTT
abundance: .
d_gene: .
j_gene: TRBJ1-3
v_gene: TRBV6-1

CDR3aa: CASSEGDSSYEQYF
CDR3nt: TGTGCCAGCAGTGAAGGGGACAGCTCCTACGAGCAGTACTTC
abundance: few
d_gene: TRBD1
j_gene: TRBJ2-7
v_gene: TRBV6-1

CDR3aa: CASSPQGWGLAKNIQYF
CDR3nt: TGTGCCAGCTCACCGCAGGGATGGGGACTAGCCAAAAACATTCAGTACTTC
abundance: .
d_gene: .
j_gene: TRBJ2-4
v_gene: TRBV18

CDR3aa: CASSQEWVAGGPTDTQYF
CDR3nt: TGCGCCAGCAGCCAAGAATGGGTAGCGGGGGGGCCCACAGATACGCAGTATTTT
abundance: .
d_gene: TRBD2
j_gene: TRBJ2-3
v_gene: TRBV4-1

CDR3aa: CASSPLRNYYGYTF
CDR3nt: TGTGCCAGCAGCCCGCTCAGGAATTACTATGGCTACACCTTC
abundance: .
d_gene: .
j_gene: TRBJ1-2
v_gene: TRBV7-9

CDR3aa: CASSYRGLNYGYTF
CDR3nt: TGTGCCAGCAGTTACAGGGGGCTTAACTATGGCTACACCTTC
abundance: .
d_gene: TRBD1
j_gene: TRBJ1-2
v_gene: TRBV6-5

CDR3aa: CASRITGSRYGYTF
CDR3nt: TGCGCCAGCAGAATAACAGGGAGTAGGTATGGCTACACCTTC
abundance: .
d_gene: .
j_gene: TRBJ1-2
v_gene: TRBV5-1

CDR3aa: CASSYSGPTYEQYF
CDR3nt: TGTGCCAGCAGTTACTCGGGGCCAACCTACGAGCAGTACTTC
abundance: .
d_gene: .
j_gene: TRBJ2-7
v_gene: TRBV6-5

CDR3aa: CASSPTSKETQYF
CDR3nt: TGTGCCAGTAGTCCGACTAGCAAAGAGACCCAGTACTTC
abundance: once
d_gene: TRBD2
j_gene: TRBJ2-5
v_gene: TRBV19

CDR3aa: CASSAWSGAPYNEQFF
CDR3nt: TGTGCCAGCAGCGCCTGGAGCGGGGCACCCTACAATGAGCAGTTCTTC
abundance: .
d_gene: TRBD2
j_gene: TRBJ2-1
v_gene: TRBV6-4

CDR3aa: CASSPRLQSMNTEAFF
CDR3nt: TGTGCCAGCTCACCACGTTTACAGAGCATGAACACTGAAGCTTTCTTT
abundance: .
d_gene: .
j_gene: TRBJ1-1
v_gene: TRBV18

CDR3aa: CASSYSSSGNTIYF
CDR3nt: TGTGCCAGCAGTTATTCGAGCTCTGGAAACACCATATATTTT
abundance: .
d_gene: .
j_gene: TRBJ1-3
v_gene: TRBV6-5

CDR3aa: CASSVVGQSNQPQHF
CDR3nt: TGTGCCAGCAGCGTAGTGGGTCAGAGCAATCAGCCCCAGCATTTT
abundance: .
d_gene: .
j_gene: TRBJ1-5
v_gene: TRBV9

CDR3aa: CASSLWTGISSPLHF
CDR3nt: TGTGCCAGCAGCTTATGGACAGGGATTAGTTCACCCCTCCACTTT
abundance: .
d_gene: TRBD1
j_gene: TRBJ1-6
v_gene: TRBV11-2

CDR3aa: CASNQVSNQPQHF
CDR3nt: TGTGCCAGCAACCAGGTTAGCAATCAGCCCCAGCATTTT
abundance: .
d_gene: .
j_gene: TRBJ1-5
v_gene: TRBV6-1

CDR3aa: CASSLAWVGTDTQYF
CDR3nt: TGTGCCAGCAGCTTAGCCTGGGTAGGCACAGATACGCAGTATTTT
abundance: .
d_gene: .
j_gene: TRBJ2-3
v_gene: TRBV7-2

CDR3aa: CASRQGLGGYTF
CDR3nt: TGTGCCAGCAGGCAAGGCCTTGGGGGCTACACCTTC
abundance: .
d_gene: .
j_gene: TRBJ1-2
v_gene: TRBV6-5

CDR3aa: CASSQIPLAGDYNEQFF
CDR3nt: TGCGCCAGCAGCCAAATTCCACTAGCGGGGGATTACAATGAGCAGTTCTTC
abundance: .
d_gene: TRBD2
j_gene: TRBJ2-1
v_gene: TRBV4-1

CDR3aa: CASRRIGSTEAFF
CDR3nt: TGTGCCAGCAGACGAATTGGGTCCACTGAAGCTTTCTTT
abundance: .
d_gene: .
j_gene: TRBJ1-1
v_gene: TRBV2

CDR3aa: CASSTGGVGTDTQYF
CDR3nt: TGTGCCAGCAGTACCGGGGGGGTAGGCACAGATACGCAGTATTTT
abundance: .
d_gene: TRBD2
j_gene: TRBJ2-3
v_gene: TRBV7-2

CDR3aa: CASQPGRLSPADTLGPPEAFF
CDR3nt: TGTGCCAGCCAACCCGGAAGACTCTCCCCGGCCGACACCTTGGGGCCCCCTGAAGCTTTCTTT
abundance: .
d_gene: .
j_gene: TRBJ1-1
v_gene: TRBV18

CDR3aa: CASSPSGAVMDSPLHF
CDR3nt: TGCGCCAGCAGCCCGAGCGGAGCCGTTATGGATTCACCCCTCCACTTT
abundance: .
d_gene: .
j_gene: TRBJ1-6
v_gene: TRBV5-1

CDR3aa: CASSIIGLYGYTF
CDR3nt: TGTGCCAGTAGTATAATAGGGCTCTATGGCTACACCTTC
abundance: once
d_gene: .
j_gene: TRBJ1-2
v_gene: TRBV19